This T cell receptor (beta chain) comes out of a study of monozygotic twins with inflammatory bowel disease (dated by TCRdb to between 2018 and 2021). Study-wide context: In total, roughly 30 monozygotic twin pairs made up the full study: 19 Danish pairs, all IBD-discordant, plus nine German pairs, of which four were IBD-concordant and five were IBD-discordant. Each individual had, on average, about 151 000 unique TCRalpha sequences and 181 000 unique TCRbeta sequences available for analysis. The search for disease-associated traits relied mainly on comparing IBD patients with their genetically identical healthy co-twins within discordant pairs. On the study overall, not on this receptor specifically: IBD patients shared fewer clonotypes with other individuals than healthy twins did, most markedly in patients showing signs of disease activity. Differing immunosuppressive treatments among patients may have added background noise and inter-individual variability to the repertoires. The results gave no support for a single strong signal or clonotype linked to IBD. Repertoire similarity did not differ between concordant and discordant twins, possibly due to limited statistical power. IBD patients had lower TCRbeta repertoire diversity, measured by the inverse Simpson index, than their healthy co-twins. Distinction between different T cell subtypes could not be achieved in the analysis.

The library was generated by 5' RACE. For each TCR library, approximately 3,700 ng of total RNA was used. For each sample, cDNA synthesis with SMARTScribe reverse transcriptase was split into eight separate reactions. During cDNA synthesis, template switching introduced unique molecular identifiers that contained a 6-nucleotide sample barcode. Two nested PCRs of about 17 and 10 cycles amplified the TCRalpha and TCRbeta cDNA, and bead purification followed each PCR. Before amplification, the cDNA was treated with uracil DNA-glycosylase and purified using the QIAquick PCR purification kit. The second PCR added Illumina TruSeq-compatible adapters along with sample-specific barcodes. TapeStation and Qubit were used to check library quality and concentration, and approximately 5 ng of each library went into the pool. Sequencing of pooled libraries was carried out on an Illumina HiSeq2500 single-index Rapid Run using 2 x 100 bp reads and custom sequencing primers. The study's processing was this. PCR and sequencing errors were corrected by UMI-based consensus assembly using MiGEC version 1.2.6. MiXCR version 2.1.1 was used to carry out V(D)J alignment, clonotype assembly and CDR3 extraction. To normalise gene usage, clonotype sharing and MAIT/NKT TCR abundance, the analysis used the top 1000, 10 000 and 20 000 clonotypes per sample. After downsampling to 27 000 UMIs, diversity was calculated as the inverse Simpson index using the vegan R package. Paired Mann-Whitney U tests were applied to discordant twin pairs, with Benjamini-Hochberg correction for multiple testing. TCRdb reprocessed the reads, and each CDR3 protein sequence is entered once, without DNA. Here the V and J calls rest on TCRdb's processing, not on the authors' analysis. The sample's table lists a count of about 160,000 distinct CDR3 sequences. Under 3.5% of the sample comes from the top ten.

From each donor, a roughly 2.6 ml peripheral blood sample was collected into PAXgene tubes and stored at -80 degrees C. Total RNA was isolated from whole blood with the PAXgene blood miRNA kit on an automated QIAcube, without T cell sorting. Peripheral blood from monozygotic twin pairs concordant or discordant for inflammatory bowel disease was subjected to deep TCRalpha and TCRbeta repertoire profiling with unique molecular barcoding. Smoking habits were recorded for all twin pairs, and each individual was classified as a current, former or never smoker. The germline V gene provides CDR1 SGHTA and CDR2 FQGTGA. From the cysteine up to the phenylalanine, the CDR3 has a length of 14 residues. Only the protein sequence is given. As concerns this clonotype: Its recognized antigen is unknown.

The TCR sequence derives from a human donor with ulcerative colitis or Crohn's disease, or a healthy co-twin of an affected twin (not recorded which). Sequenced material: blood. The sequence joins TRBV7-3 to TRBJ2-7; TCRdb indicates TRBD2, and absent DNA this call remains unverified. This receptor carries the CDR3 CASRVAGGSYEQYF.